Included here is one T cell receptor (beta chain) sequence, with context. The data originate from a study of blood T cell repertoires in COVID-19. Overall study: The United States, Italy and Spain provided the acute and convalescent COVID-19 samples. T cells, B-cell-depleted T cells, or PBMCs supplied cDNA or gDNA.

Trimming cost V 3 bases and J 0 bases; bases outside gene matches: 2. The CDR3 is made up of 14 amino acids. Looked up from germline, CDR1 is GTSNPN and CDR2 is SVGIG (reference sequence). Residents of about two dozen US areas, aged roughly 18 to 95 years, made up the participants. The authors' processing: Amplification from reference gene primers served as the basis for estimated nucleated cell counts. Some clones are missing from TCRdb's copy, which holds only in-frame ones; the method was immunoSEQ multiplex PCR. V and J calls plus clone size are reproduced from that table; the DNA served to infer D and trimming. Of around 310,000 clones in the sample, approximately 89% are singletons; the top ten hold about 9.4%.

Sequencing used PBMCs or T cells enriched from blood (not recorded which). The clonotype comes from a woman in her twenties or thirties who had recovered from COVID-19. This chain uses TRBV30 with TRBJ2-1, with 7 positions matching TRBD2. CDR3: CAWRAGLSYNEQFF. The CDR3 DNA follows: TGTGCCTGGAGAGCGGGACTCTCCTACAATGAGCAGTTCTTC.